These 32 T cell receptor beta chains were all obtained from the same sample, sequenced in a study of memory CD4+ T cells and cytomegalovirus serostatus. Single viable CD3+CD4+CD8-CD45RO+ cells were sorted as the memory CD4+ T cells. Generated by immunoSEQ multiplex PCR, the TCRdb table keeps only in-frame clones and is missing some. The sample lists 45,000 to 60,000 clones; around four fifths were seen once. Sequenced: memory CD4+ T cells from blood. The source of these receptors is an adult in good health and CMV-seropositive.

This chain links TRBV9 with TRBJ1-2, with TRBD1 identical over 7 bases. The CDR3 is 13 amino acids. The germline gives CDR1 SGDLS, CDR2 YYNGEE. J was trimmed by 8 bases and V by 4 bases; bases with no gene match: 8. The chain's CDR3 is CASSRTGAKGYTF. The CDR3, as DNA: TGTGCCAGCAGCCGCACAGGGGCGAAAGGCTACACCTTC.

V usage is TRBV5-1 and J usage is TRBJ1-1; the match to TRBD1 covers 8 bases. Germline CDR1 SGHRS, CDR2 YFSETQ. Trimming took 5 bases from V and 3 from J; bases not matched to a gene: 3. The CDR3 is 13 residues long. The CDR3 region is CASRDRADTEAFF. The CDR3 DNA reads TGCGCCAGCAGGGACAGGGCTGACACTGAAGCTTTCTTT.

Only a few counts were recorded for this clone. Other DNA sequences in the same sample also yield this CDR3. The CDR3 spells CASSRQGNTEAFF. In DNA, the CDR3 is TGTGCCAGCAGCCGACAGGGGAACACTGAAGCTTTCTTT. This sequence joins TRBV7-2 and TRBJ1-1; 7 bases align to TRBD1. This CDR3 comprises 13 residues. Germline CDR1 is SGHTA and CDR2 is FQGNSA. V lost 5 bases to trimming and J lost 1 base; unmatched junction nucleotides: 1.

V is TRBV5-1 and J is TRBJ2-7, with 8 bases aligning to TRBD1. Germline V lookup: CDR1 SGHRS, CDR2 YFSETQ. The CDR3 has 18 residues. V lost 0 bases to trimming and J lost 3 bases; unmatched junction nucleotides: 14. CDR3 coding DNA: TGCGCCAGCAGCTTGGTAGGCAGGGGGCATACATTAGGCTACGAGCAGTACTTC. This translates into CASSLVGRGHTLGYEQYF.

V is TRBV28 and J is TRBJ1-4, with 8 bases matching TRBD1. The V gene end was trimmed by 8 bases and the J gene end by 6 bases; junction bases not matched to a gene: 2. The CDR3 is made up of 12 amino acids. In germline, CDR1 is MDHEN, CDR2 SYDVKM. The DNA of the CDR3 is TGTGCCAGCCGACAGGGGTATGAAAAACTGTTTTTT. Translated, it gives CASRQGYEKLFF.

The rearrangement uses TRBV5-1 and TRBJ2-5, with 8 bases matching TRBD2. The V gene's germline CDR1 is SGHRS and CDR2 YFSETQ. The CDR3 loop spans 15 amino acids. The V segment lost 2 bases and the J segment 2 bases; nucleotides outside the gene matches: 5. CDR3 amino acids: CASSFGVAGQETQYF. Here the CDR3 DNA reads TGCGCCAGCAGCTTTGGGGTAGCGGGACAAGAGACCCAGTACTTC.

As DNA, the CDR3 is TGTGCCAGCAGCCAAGTTGGGACAGTGAACACTGAAGCTTTCTTT. Encoded protein: CASSQVGTVNTEAFF. V and J are TRBV14 and TRBJ1-1; 7 nucleotides match TRBD1. The V and J ends lost 1 base and 0 bases, in that order; junction bases with no gene match: 2. Looked up from germline, CDR1 is SGHDN and CDR2 is FVKESK. The length of the CDR3 is 15 residues. Full variable domain (remainder filled in from reference TRBV14 and TRBJ1-1): EAGVTQFPSHSVIEKGQTVTLRCDPISGHDNLYWYRRVMGKEIKFLLHFVKESKQDESGMPNNRFLAERTGGTYSTLKVQPAELEDSGVYFCASSQVGTVNTEAFFGQGTRLTVV.

The genes are TRBV5-8 and TRBJ1-2; TRBD1 might be the D (5 bases). V shed 4 bases and J shed 2 bases, with 15 bases lying between them. The length of the CDR3 is 15 residues. Germline assignment: CDR1 SGHTS and CDR2 YDEGEE. Written as DNA, the CDR3 is TGTGCCAGCAGCCCACAGGATGGGCCCAACTATGGCTACACCTTC. Residues: CASSPQDGPNYGYTF. The full variable domain, in which reference TRBV5-8 and TRBJ1-2 provide the parts outside the CDR3, is EAGVTQSPTHLIKTRGQQATLRCSPISGHTSVYWYQQALGLGLQFLLWYDEGEERNRGNFPPRFSGRQFPNYSSELNVNALELEDSALYLCASSPQDGPNYGYTFGSGTRLTVV.

J is TRBJ2-2 and V is TRBV10-2; D perhaps matches TRBD2 (6 bases). V lost 4 bases and J 0 bases, leaving 9 bases between the germline ends. The CDR3 is 15 residues long. Germline V gene sequence: CDR1 WSHSY, CDR2 SAAADI. CDR3 in DNA: TGCGCCAGCAGTGCGCGGGGTGCGAACACCGGGGAGCTGTTTTTT. Translated, it gives CASSARGANTGELFF.

This chain connects TRBV11-1 to TRBJ1-2, with a possible D match to TRBD1 (6 bases). V lost 6 bases to trimming and J lost 4 bases, with 12 bases between them. The CDR3 consists of 13 residues. Germline CDR1 SGHAT, CDR2 FQDESV (reference sequence). In nucleotides, the CDR3 is TGTGCCAGCAGGCCTACAGGGACCTATGGCTACACCTTC. Protein product: CASRPTGTYGYTF.

The CDR3 DNA is TGTGCCAGCAGCCTCCGGACTAGCGGGGCTACCCAGTACTTC. Its translation: CASSLRTSGATQYF. This chain joins TRBV7-8 and TRBJ2-5, with TRBD2 matching over 12 bases. CDR3 length: 14 residues. Germline CDR1 and CDR2: SGHVS and FQNEAQ. With V trimmed by 5 bases and J by 8 bases, 6 bases remained unmatched.

This clone turned up a few times. The V call is TRBV18, the J call TRBJ1-1; D is unclear. V was trimmed by 1 base and J by 5 bases, leaving 11 bases between them. In germline, CDR1 is KGHSH, CDR2 LQKENI. The CDR3 length is 14 residues. CDR3 in amino acids: CASSPQLRKTEAFF. The CDR3, as DNA: TGTGCCAGCTCACCACAACTGAGGAAGACTGAAGCTTTCTTT.

The genes are TRBV27 and TRBJ1-5; D not certain. This CDR3 spans 12 amino acids. V gave up 3 bases and J gave up 7 bases, with 7 bases separating them. The germline V gene has CDR1 MNHEY and CDR2 SMNVEV (reference sequence). The CDR3 loop reads CASSFVPQPQHF. Here the CDR3 DNA reads TGTGCCAGCAGTTTCGTACCCCAGCCCCAGCATTTT.

The V and J genes are TRBV5-8 and TRBJ2-1; no clear D gene. Trimming shortened V by 1 base and J by 10 bases, and 12 bases separated the two germline ends. This CDR3 region has 13 residues. CDR1 is SGHTS and CDR2 is YDEGEE in the germline V gene. The CDR3 DNA reads as TGTGCCAGCAGCTTGTGGCCGTCGAAGGAGCAGTTCTTC. Translation: CASSLWPSKEQFF.

To note about this clone: The same CDR3 arises from other DNA sequences in this sample as well. The V and J genes are TRBV7-9 and TRBJ1-2; D is undetermined. The germline V gene encodes CDR1 SEHNR and CDR2 FQNEAQ (reference sequence). V was trimmed by 1 base and J by 8 bases, leaving 14 bases between them. There are 14 residues in the CDR3. This chain's CDR3 is CASSLGTGLGGYTF. CDR3 in DNA: TGTGCCAGCAGCTTAGGTACCGGGTTGGGCGGCTACACCTTC.

The rearrangement uses TRBV28 and TRBJ1-4; possibly TRBD1 for D (5 bases). The length of the CDR3 is 15 residues. From germline, CDR1 is MDHEN and CDR2 SYDVKM. Trimming took off 7 bases at V and 0 bases at J, with 12 bases between the two ends. The CDR3 DNA follows: TGTGCCAGCATTGCGGGACCTGCAACTAATGAAAAACTGTTTTTT. Translation gives CASIAGPATNEKLFF.

The chain combines TRBV6-5 with TRBJ1-1; maybe TRBD1 (5 bases). This CDR3 has 14 amino acids. Germline V gives CDR1 MNHEY, CDR2 SVGAGI. V lost 3 bases and J 4 bases, leaving 12 bases between the germline ends. The CDR3 DNA reads as TGTGCCAGCAGTTATGGTCAGGGAAGCACTGAAGCTTTCTTT. Protein sequence: CASSYGQGSTEAFF.

This clone was recorded only once. This chain connects TRBV5-5 to TRBJ2-7, with TRBD2 matching 7 bases. The CDR3 runs to 17 residues. Unmatched junction bases numbered 18, after V lost 0 bases and J lost 9 bases. Germline V gives CDR1 SGHKS, CDR2 YYEKEE (reference sequence). DNA for the CDR3: TGTGCCAGCAGCTTGGGCCGGACTCTAGCGGAACCTCAGAGGCAGTACTTC. Its protein product is CASSLGRTLAEPQRQYF. Combining the CDR3 with reference TRBV5-5 and TRBJ2-7 gives the whole variable domain DAGVTQSPTHLIKTRGQQVTLRCSPISGHKSVSWYQQVLGQGPQFIFQYYEKEERGRGNFPDRFSARQFPNYSSELNVNALLLGDSALYLCASSLGRTLAEPQRQYFGPGTRLTVT.

This chain's CDR3 is CASSKREGYEQYF. The CDR3 DNA sequence: TGTGCCAGCAGCAAGCGGGAGGGATACGAGCAGTACTTC. The rearrangement uses TRBV6-5 and TRBJ2-7; 10 bases agree with TRBD2. After removal of 6 bases from V and 4 bases from J, the junction contained 3 bases not matched to a gene. This CDR3 has 13 amino acids. Per germline, CDR1 MNHEY and CDR2 SVGAGI.

In the case of this clone: One end of the junction fails to match germline, which may point to a read error. This sequence joins TRBV28 and TRBJ1-4; D is ambiguous. The CDR3 spans 12 residues. The germline V gene encodes CDR1 MDHEN and CDR2 SYDVKM. The CDR3, as DNA: TGTGCCAGCAGTCCGATCAATGGCCGTACGGATTTT. It translates to CASSPINGRTDF.

The CDR3 sequence is CASSLGMVRITGELFF. In DNA form, the CDR3 reads TGTGCCAGCAGCTTAGGGATGGTGAGGATTACCGGGGAGCTGTTTTTT. This sequence joins TRBV7-2 and TRBJ2-2; D is undetermined. This CDR3 contains 16 residues. CDR1 is SGHTA, CDR2 FQGNSA, per germline. V was trimmed by 1 base and J by 5 bases, leaving 14 bases between them.

This chain's CDR3 is CASSEFPPGLAGGEYTGELFF. Written as DNA, the CDR3 is TGTGCCAGCAGTGAATTTCCTCCGGGACTAGCGGGAGGAGAGTACACCGGGGAGCTGTTTTTT. V gene TRBV2 combines with J gene TRBJ2-2, with TRBD2 matching 15 bases. Losses at the gene ends were 2 bases for V and 3 bases for J; bases not matched to a gene: 13. CDR1 is SNHLY, CDR2 FYNNEI, per germline. The CDR3 sequence is 21 residues long.

This chain links TRBV6-6 with TRBJ2-7, with D perhaps matching TRBD2 (5 bases). This CDR3 is built from 14 residues. The V end lost 6 bases, the J end lost 2 bases, and 14 bases lay between the germline ends. Germline V gives CDR1 MNHNY, CDR2 SVGAGI (reference sequence). CDR3 loop: CASSLESGTYEQYF. DNA for the CDR3: TGTGCCAGCAGCTTAGAATCGGGGACCTACGAGCAGTACTTC.

The J gene is TRBJ1-4, the V gene TRBV19; D unresolved. V shed 3 bases and J shed 13 bases, with 9 bases lying between them. CDR3 length: 11 amino acids. The V gene's germline CDR1 is LNHDA and CDR2 SQIVND (reference sequence). The CDR3 loop is CASSIGGGLFF. In DNA, the CDR3 is TGTGCCAGTAGTATTGGAGGCGGACTGTTTTTT.

The chain employs TRBV5-5 and TRBJ2-3, with 11 bases identical to TRBD2. Trimming took 4 bases from V and 0 from J; bases not matched to a gene: 7. Germline CDR1 is SGHKS and CDR2 is YYEKEE (reference sequence). The CDR3 contains 17 residues. CDR3 nucleotides: TGTGCCAGCAGCCGGCGGGGACTAGCGGCAAGCACAGATACGCAGTATTTT. This sequence encodes CASSRRGLAASTDTQYF.

The chain employs TRBV5-4 and TRBJ2-5; 10 bases align to TRBD1. Per the germline V gene, CDR1 is SGHNT and CDR2 is YYREEE (reference sequence). This CDR3 spans 17 amino acids. V dropped 0 bases and J dropped 0; count of bases not matched to a gene: 5. CDR3 sequence reads: CASSLEGQGPYQETQYF. The CDR3, as DNA: TGTGCCAGCAGCTTGGAGGGACAGGGGCCGTACCAAGAGACCCAGTACTTC. The full variable domain, in which reference TRBV5-4 and TRBJ2-5 provide the parts outside the CDR3, is ETGVTQSPTHLIKTRGQQVTLRCSSQSGHNTVSWYQQALGQGPQFIFQYYREEENGRGNFPPRFSGLQFPNYSSELNVNALELDDSALYLCASSLEGQGPYQETQYFGPGTRLLVL.

The chain links TRBV7-8 to TRBJ2-7; no reliable D call. CDR1 is SGHVS and CDR2 is FQNEAQ in the germline V gene. The ends were cut back, 2 bases at V and 4 bases at J, with 12 bases in the middle. The CDR3 is made up of 14 amino acids. Here the CDR3 reads CASSLTWSGYEQYF. The DNA of the CDR3 is TGTGCCAGCAGCTTAACGTGGTCCGGGTACGAGCAGTACTTC.

CDR3 sequence: CASKSAGPYGTYGYTF. The CDR3 coding sequence is TGTGCCTCAAAATCGGCAGGGCCCTATGGCACCTATGGCTACACCTTC. This chain connects TRBV19 to TRBJ1-2; tentative D call: TRBD1 (5 bases). Germline CDR1 LNHDA, CDR2 SQIVND (reference sequence). Trimming left V 11 bases short and J 4 bases short, with 26 bases between. The CDR3 sequence is 16 residues long.

This clone has a single count. This chain joins TRBV11-2 and TRBJ1-3; 11 bases match TRBD1. The ends lost 4 bases at V and 4 bases at J; junction bases unmatched: 6. The CDR3 is 16 amino acids. Germline V gene data show CDR1 as SGHAT and CDR2 as FQNNGV. The CDR3 DNA follows: TGTGCCAGCAGCTACGGACAGGGGGCGCCAGGAAACACCATATATTTT. Protein product: CASSYGQGAPGNTIYF.

The genes are TRBV7-2 and TRBJ2-5, with 10 bases lining up with TRBD2. The CDR3 runs to 15 residues. With V trimmed by 5 bases and J by 1 base, 4 bases remained unmatched. The germline V gene has CDR1 SGHTA and CDR2 FQGNSA. CDR3 region: CASSLRLAGQETQYF. Here the CDR3 DNA reads TGTGCCAGCAGCCTGCGACTAGCGGGCCAAGAGACCCAGTACTTC.

The rearrangement links TRBV6-5 to TRBJ2-5, with 9 bases matching TRBD2. The V gene's germline CDR1 is MNHEY and CDR2 SVGAGI. After removal of 9 bases from V and 4 bases from J, the junction contained 6 bases not matched to a gene. The length of the CDR3 is 13 residues. The CDR3 bases are TGTGCCAGGGCGGGGGGGAATGGAGAGACCCAGTACTTC. Amino acids: CARAGGNGETQYF.

The gene calls are TRBV5-1 and TRBJ2-3; D may be TRBD1 or TRBD2 (6 bases each). The V gene's germline CDR1 is SGHRS and CDR2 YFSETQ. The CDR3 spans 15 residues. The germline V and J ends were trimmed by 0 bases and 4 bases, with 12 bases remaining between them. For the CDR3, the DNA is TGCGCCAGCAGCTTGGCCTCGGGGGCGGCAGATACGCAGTATTTT. This translates into CASSLASGAADTQYF.